Presented here are 10 T cell receptor beta chains from one specimen sequenced in a study of T cell repertoires in ileal Crohn's disease. Noted time point: neoterminal ileum biopsy at postoperative endoscopy, about 6 months after surgery. TCRdb's copy holds only in-frame clones and misses some; the assay was immunoSEQ multiplex PCR. The sample carries some 10,000 clones, 75% to 85% recorded once. Input material: ileal tissue. These receptors were obtained from an adult with Crohn's disease.

The V call is TRBV19, the J call TRBJ2-3; possibly TRBD1 for D (6 bases). Germline V gene sequence: CDR1 LNHDA, CDR2 SQIVND (reference sequence). The CDR3 sequence is 16 residues long. The V gene lost 7 bases and the J gene lost 2 bases, with 19 bases spanning the gap. CDR3 in amino acids: CASTAPGTTPTDTQYF. The CDR3 region has the DNA TGTGCCAGTACCGCTCCCGGGACAACTCCCACAGATACGCAGTATTTT.

This sequence joins TRBV7-2 and TRBJ1-3, with D unclear. The CDR3 spans 16 residues. From germline, CDR1 is SGHTA and CDR2 FQGNSA. V gave up 1 base and J gave up 0 bases, with 10 bases separating them. CDR3 in DNA: TGTGCCAGCAGCTTAGGTAGCGGCAGCTCTGGAAACACCATATATTTT. Its protein is CASSLGSGSSGNTIYF.

The chain joins TRBV30 to TRBJ1-1; D remains unclear. This CDR3 is 12 amino acids long. Germline assignment: CDR1 GTSNPN and CDR2 SVGIG (reference sequence). V dropped 2 bases and J dropped 7 bases, with 11 bases sitting between them. The CDR3 coding sequence is TGTGCCTGGAGTCCCGGACGGGGTGAAGCTTTCTTT. Translating gives CAWSPGRGEAFF.

The chain joins TRBV6-5 to TRBJ2-7; TRBD1 matches 8 bases. Germline CDR1 is MNHEY and CDR2 is SVGAGI. V trimming: 0 bases; J trimming: 6 bases; junction bases outside the gene matches: 10. The CDR3 spans 16 residues. This CDR3 reads CASSYSMPPGGVEQYF. The CDR3 DNA reads TGTGCCAGCAGTTACTCGATGCCACCAGGGGGCGTCGAGCAGTACTTC.

The chain joins TRBV5-1 to TRBJ2-3, with a tentative D call TRBD1 (5 bases). Germline loops: CDR1 SGHRS, CDR2 YFSETQ. Trimming took off 0 bases at V and 5 bases at J, with 13 bases between the two ends. The CDR3 runs to 15 residues. CDR3 bases: TGCGCCAGCAGCTTGGATGGGCAGGGCGGAGATACGCAGTATTTT. Its translation: CASSLDGQGGDTQYF.

The chain joins TRBV4-1 to TRBJ1-6; D is possibly TRBD1 (6 bases). There are 19 residues in the CDR3. Trimming pared 3 bases from V and 0 bases from J, leaving 18 bases between. The germline V gene has CDR1 MGHRA and CDR2 YSYEKL. The chain's CDR3 is CASSQARTESSSYNSPLHF. Written as DNA, the CDR3 is TGCGCCAGCAGCCAGGCTCGGACAGAATCTAGCTCCTATAATTCACCCCTCCACTTT.

The chain carries TRBV4-2 and TRBJ2-2; 11 positions match TRBD2. CDR3 length: 19 residues. Trimming took 1 base from V and 1 from J; bases not matched to a gene: 8. Germline CDR1 is LGHNA and CDR2 is YNFKEQ. CDR3 loop: CASSQAGSSGGRNTGELFF. The CDR3 DNA sequence: TGTGCCAGCAGCCAAGCAGGGTCTAGCGGGGGGAGGAACACCGGGGAGCTGTTTTTT.

V is TRBV7-3 and J is TRBJ1-2, with 8 bases identical to TRBD1. Trimming at V came to 5 bases and at J to 6 bases, leaving 5 bases not matched to a gene. The CDR3 is 13 amino acids. Germline CDR1 reads SGHTA; CDR2 reads FQGTGA. CDR3 nucleotide sequence: TGTGCCAGCAGCCGGAAGACAGGGGATGGCTACACCTTC. Translation gives CASSRKTGDGYTF.

A single count supports this clone. The V call is TRBV7-2, the J call TRBJ2-3; D may be TRBD2 (7 bases). The CDR3 runs to 15 residues. The ends were cut back, 2 bases at V and 1 base at J, with 10 bases in the middle. The V gene's germline CDR1 is SGHTA and CDR2 FQGNSA. CDR3 in amino acids: CASSLLRGRTDTQYF. CDR3 nucleotide sequence: TGTGCCAGCAGCTTATTGCGGGGGCGCACAGATACGCAGTATTTT.

V is TRBV5-1 and J is TRBJ2-2; the D gene is possibly TRBD1 (6 bases). Germline CDR1 SGHRS, CDR2 YFSETQ. CDR3 length equals 16 residues. V was clipped by 3 bases and J by 4 bases, with 16 bases between them. Here the CDR3 DNA reads TGCGCCAGCAGCTCACAGGGTTCTCGAGGCACCGGGGAGCTGTTTTTT. Translated, it gives CASSSQGSRGTGELFF.